Below, 22 T cell receptor beta chains from the same sample are listed, as sequenced in a study of OX40 agonist ivuxolimab in advanced cancers. The method was immunoSEQ multiplex PCR; TCRdb's version includes in-frame clones alone and lacks a portion of them. Among about 110,000 clones listed, more than 85% were seen once. Here the sequenced sample was CD4+ or CD8+ T cells sorted from blood, taken in a trial of the OX40 agonist ivuxolimab. The receptor source for this set is an adult with an advanced solid tumor such as melanoma, head and neck, liver or kidney cancer.

This clone was seen a single time. This chain connects TRBV5-6 to TRBJ2-5, with a tentative D call TRBD2 (5 bases). The CDR3 has 15 residues. The germline V and J ends were trimmed by 4 bases and 4 bases, with 17 bases remaining between them. Germline V gene data show CDR1 as SGHDT and CDR2 as YYEEEE. CDR3 bases: TGTGCCAGCAGCCGTACGCGGGTACGGGGAGAGACCCAGTACTTC. Its protein product is CASSRTRVRGETQYF.

The J gene is TRBJ2-1, the V gene TRBV29-1; 9 nucleotides agree with TRBD2. With V trimmed by 0 bases and J by 4 bases, 4 bases remained unmatched. The CDR3 totals 15 residues. Germline V gene lookup returns CDR1 SQVTM and CDR2 ANQGSEA. CDR3 bases: TGCAGCGTTGAAGATGACCTAGCGGGATACAATGAGCAGTTCTTC. Its translation is CSVEDDLAGYNEQFF.

V is TRBV27 and J is TRBJ1-5, with D perhaps TRBD1 (6 bases). From germline, CDR1 is MNHEY and CDR2 SMNVEV (reference sequence). Trimming pared 5 bases from V and 0 bases from J, leaving 20 bases between. This CDR3 is built from 18 residues. The DNA of the CDR3 is TGTGCCAGCAGTGCACGAACAGGGTTTGGTTATAGCAATCAGCCCCAGCATTTT. Translation gives CASSARTGFGYSNQPQHF.

This clone showed up just once. This CDR3 reads CASSLAIGQRVSPLHF. In DNA form, the CDR3 reads TGTGCCAGCAGCTTAGCGATAGGACAGAGAGTTTCACCCCTCCACTTT. This sequence joins TRBV11-2 and TRBJ1-6, with a weak D call TRBD1 (6 bases). Trimming shortened V by 1 base and J by 9 bases, and 16 bases separated the two germline ends. Germline values: CDR1 SGHAT, CDR2 FQNNGV. The CDR3 has 16 amino acids.

The V and J genes are TRBV6-1 and TRBJ1-6; unclear D gene. From germline, CDR1 is MNHNS and CDR2 SASEGT. V lost 6 bases, J lost 8 bases, and 17 bases lay in between. The CDR3 sequence is 15 residues long. CDR3 sequence: CASSPNPDGYSPLHF. The CDR3 nucleotides read TGTGCCAGCAGCCCCAACCCGGACGGCTATTCACCCCTCCACTTT.

The chain has TRBV25-1 and TRBJ1-4; D call uncertain. The V and J ends lost 4 bases and 6 bases respectively, with 12 bases between them. The CDR3 is 14 residues long. From germline, CDR1 is MGHDK and CDR2 SYGVNS. In DNA, the CDR3 is TGTGCCAGCAGTGTAGGCCGACTGGATGAAAAACTGTTTTTT. This codes for CASSVGRLDEKLFF.

The J gene is TRBJ1-4, the V gene TRBV28; possibly TRBD1 for D (5 bases). V was cut by 4 bases and J by 17 bases, with 17 bases left in between. This CDR3 contains 12 residues. Germline V gene sequence: CDR1 MDHEN, CDR2 SYDVKM. The CDR3 DNA follows: TGTGCCAGCAGTTCCGGGTACAGGTCTGGTTTTTTT. This sequence encodes CASSSGYRSGFF.

The genes are TRBV19 and TRBJ2-2; 8 bases line up with TRBD1. The trim removed 5 bases at V and 4 bases at J, leaving 6 bases unmatched. Germline V gene data show CDR1 as LNHDA and CDR2 as SQIVND (reference sequence). The CDR3 runs to 15 residues. CDR3 region: CASSPWDRLTGELFF. In nucleotides, the CDR3 is TGTGCCAGTAGTCCCTGGGACAGGCTCACCGGGGAGCTGTTTTTT. The full variable domain, with the rest looked up from reference TRBV19 and TRBJ2-2, is DGGITQSPKYLFRKEGQNVTLSCEQNLNHDAMYWYRQDPGQGLRLIYYSQIVNDFQKGDIAEGYSVSREKKESFPLTVTSAQKNPTAFYLCASSPWDRLTGELFFGEGSRLTVL.

CDR3 sequence: CASSPGLAGGYEQFF. As DNA, the CDR3 is TGTGCCAGCAGCCCCGGACTAGCGGGAGGCTATGAGCAGTTCTTC. The rearrangement uses TRBV11-2 and TRBJ2-1; TRBD2 matches 14 bases. The CDR3 is 15 amino acids. CDR1 is SGHAT, CDR2 FQNNGV, per germline. V was pared by 5 bases and J by 8 bases, with 5 bases of the junction left unmatched.

The CDR3 protein is CASSQQGTEAFF. The DNA for the CDR3 is TGTGCCAGCAGCCAACAAGGCACTGAAGCTTTCTTT. This chain uses TRBV7-9 with TRBJ1-1; D gene ambiguous. V gave up 5 bases and J gave up 4 bases, with 8 bases separating them. The CDR3 runs to 12 residues. CDR1 SEHNR and CDR2 FQNEAQ come from the germline V gene (reference sequence). Combining the CDR3 with reference TRBV7-9 and TRBJ1-1 gives the whole variable domain DTGVSQNPRHKITKRGQNVTFRCDPISEHNRLYWYRQTLGQGPEFLTYFQNEAQLEKSRLLSDRFSAERPKGSFSTLEIQRTEQGDSAMYLCASSQQGTEAFFGQGTRLTVV.

The chain carries TRBV5-1 and TRBJ2-7, with 9 nucleotides matching TRBD1. Germline trimming cut 0 bases from V and 5 bases from J; bases unmatched to any gene: 6. In germline, CDR1 is SGHRS, CDR2 YFSETQ. The CDR3 extends over 15 amino acids. The CDR3 spells CASSLGGTGYHEQYF. CDR3 bases: TGCGCCAGCAGCTTGGGAGGGACAGGGTACCACGAGCAGTACTTC.

This clone was counted only a few times. This sequence joins TRBV29-1 and TRBJ2-7; maybe TRBD1 (6 bases). From germline, CDR1 is SQVTM and CDR2 ANQGSEA. Trimming took off 6 bases at V and 8 bases at J, with 14 bases between the two ends. The CDR3 contains 11 residues. The CDR3 DNA sequence: TGCAGCGTCCGCCCAGGGGAGCAGCAGTACTTC. Translating gives CSVRPGEQQYF.

The gene calls are TRBV18 and TRBJ1-1; tentatively, D is TRBD1 (6 bases). V was shortened by 2 bases and J by 5 bases, with 12 bases between the two germline ends. Germline V gene data show CDR1 as KGHSH and CDR2 as LQKENI. The length of the CDR3 is 14 residues. The CDR3 is CASSPNREVTEAFF. Here the CDR3 DNA reads TGTGCCAGCTCACCAAACAGGGAGGTAACTGAAGCTTTCTTT.

The chain joins TRBV18 to TRBJ1-1; D might be TRBD1 (5 bases). Germline V gives CDR1 KGHSH, CDR2 LQKENI. Trimming took off 3 bases at V and 0 bases at J, with 8 bases between the two ends. The CDR3 is 14 amino acids. Here the CDR3 DNA reads TGTGCCAGCTCACCGACAGATATGAACACTGAAGCTTTCTTT. This codes for CASSPTDMNTEAFF.

The chain links TRBV7-6 to TRBJ2-7; D tentatively reads TRBD1 or TRBD2 (5 bases each). Per the germline V gene, CDR1 is SGHVS and CDR2 is FNYEAQ. Trimming shortened V by 1 base and J by 4 bases, and 14 bases separated the two germline ends. This CDR3 comprises 15 residues. CDR3 sequence reads: CASSLVGDGGYEQYF. CDR3 coding DNA: TGTGCCAGCAGCTTAGTAGGGGACGGAGGTTACGAGCAGTACTTC.

The chain uses TRBV7-6 and TRBJ2-1; D may correspond to TRBD1 or TRBD2 (6 bases each). The length of the CDR3 is 15 residues. V was pared by 5 bases and J by 4 bases, with 15 bases between. Germline V gene data show CDR1 as SGHVS and CDR2 as FNYEAQ. CDR3 nucleotide sequence: TGTGCCAGCAGCCAGGGACTCCAGGGGTACAATGAGCAGTTCTTC. Translated: CASSQGLQGYNEQFF.

The V call is TRBV11-2, the J call TRBJ2-7; possibly TRBD1 for D (5 bases). There are 14 residues in the CDR3. The V gene lost 3 bases and the J gene lost 3 bases, with 12 bases spanning the gap. CDR1 and CDR2 (germline): SGHAT, FQNNGV. The DNA of the CDR3 is TGTGCCAGCAGCTTTCTCCACCAGGGCTACGAGCAGTACTTC. It yields the protein CASSFLHQGYEQYF.

V is TRBV27 and J is TRBJ2-7, with 7 bases aligning to TRBD2. In germline, CDR1 is MNHEY, CDR2 SMNVEV (reference sequence). CDR3 length equals 14 residues. The ends lost 8 bases at V and 6 bases at J; junction bases unmatched: 13. Here the CDR3 reads CASPSGRESREQYF. In DNA, the CDR3 is TGTGCCAGCCCCTCAGGGAGGGAAAGTCGCGAGCAGTACTTC.

This chain links TRBV19 with TRBJ1-2, with D possibly TRBD1 on 5 matching bases. Germline CDR1 is LNHDA and CDR2 is SQIVND (reference sequence). V lost 3 bases and J 8 bases, leaving 13 bases between the germline ends. The CDR3 runs to 13 residues. The CDR3: CASSISSGLGYTF. DNA for the CDR3: TGTGCCAGTAGTATTTCATCGGGACTCGGCTACACCTTC.

The V and J genes are TRBV7-3 and TRBJ1-6; 7 bases match TRBD1. The CDR3 sequence is 14 residues long. Germline loops: CDR1 SGHTA, CDR2 FQGTGA. The ends lost 5 bases at V and 7 bases at J; junction bases unmatched: 5. CDR3 nucleotide sequence: TGTGCCAGCAGCCAGGGACAGTCAAATTCACCCCTCCACTTT. The encoded protein is CASSQGQSNSPLHF.

This chain connects TRBV15 to TRBJ1-3; no reliable D call. The CDR3 totals 15 residues. The germline V gene has CDR1 LNHNV and CDR2 YYDKDF (reference sequence). V gave up 0 bases and J gave up 2 bases, with 8 bases separating them. The CDR3 nucleotides are TGTGCCACCAGCAGAGATCACGGGGCTGGAAACACCATATATTTT. It codes for CATSRDHGAGNTIYF.

This clone was seen a few times. V usage is TRBV5-1 and J usage is TRBJ1-1; perhaps TRBD1 as D (5 bases). In germline, CDR1 is SGHRS, CDR2 YFSETQ. This CDR3 is 12 amino acids long. The V end was cut by 0 bases, the J end by 11 bases, with 11 bases between. The CDR3 loop is CASSLDRGLAFF. DNA for the CDR3: TGCGCCAGCAGCTTGGATAGGGGATTGGCTTTCTTT.